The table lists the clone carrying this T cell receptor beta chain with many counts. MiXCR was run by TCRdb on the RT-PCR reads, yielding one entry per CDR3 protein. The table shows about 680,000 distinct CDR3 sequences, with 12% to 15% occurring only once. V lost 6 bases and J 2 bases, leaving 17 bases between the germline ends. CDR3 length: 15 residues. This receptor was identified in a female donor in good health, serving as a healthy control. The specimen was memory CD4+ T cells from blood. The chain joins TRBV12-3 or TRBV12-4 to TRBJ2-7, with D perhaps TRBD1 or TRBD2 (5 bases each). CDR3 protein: CASRWGRSDTYEQYF. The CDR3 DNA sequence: TGTGCCAGCAGATGGGGACGGAGCGATACCTACGAGCAGTACTTC.